This T cell receptor (beta chain) was sequenced in a study of blood T cell repertoires in COVID-19. Study-level information: The United States, Italy and Spain supplied acute and convalescent COVID-19 samples.

How the authors handled the data: Amplifying reference gene primers gave estimates of nucleated cell counts. Clones were read by immunoSEQ multiplex PCR, and TCRdb kept only the in-frame ones, dropping some. D and trimming were read from the DNA, whereas the V and J calls and clone size are those reported in that table. The sample includes roughly 260,000 clones, 80% to 90% seen only once; the top ten take around 2%. Donors in Cohort 3 who had recovered were those with two negative PCRs, healthcare professional clearance, or resolution of their symptoms. This CDR3 is built from 16 residues. Losses at the gene ends were 6 bases for V and 9 bases for J; bases not matched to a gene: 8. Germline loops: CDR1 SGHAT, CDR2 FQNNGV.

V usage is TRBV11-2 and J usage is TRBJ2-1; TRBD2 aligns across 16 bases. The sequenced material came from PBMCs or T cells enriched from blood (not recorded which). The receptor's source is a woman aged 45-65 years who had recovered from COVID-19. Written as DNA, the CDR3 is TGTGCCAGCAGTCGTACCGGGACTAGCGGGAGGGGTGAGCAGTTCTTC. It yields the protein CASSRTGTSGRGEQFF.